What follows are 27 T cell receptor beta chains derived from one specimen sequenced in a study of molecular identifiers for immune sequencing clone quantification. One entry per CDR3 protein, called by TCRdb with MiXCR from the PCR reads. This sample yields approximately 500,000 distinct CDR3 sequences, of which around 25% are seen a single time; roughly 0.77% belongs to the top ten. The specimen was naive CD8+ T cells from blood, with Jurkat cell RNA spiked in. As to subset: FACS-sorted CD8+CD4-CCR7+CD45RA+ naive T cells. Receptors were obtained from a human donor in good health. Some libraries in this study had Jurkat cell RNA spiked in.

The J gene is TRBJ2-7, the V gene TRBV6-2 or TRBV6-3; TRBD2 agrees at 12 bases. Per the germline V gene, CDR1 is MNHEY and CDR2 is SVGEGT. The CDR3 is made up of 16 amino acids. With V trimmed by 2 bases and J by 7 bases, 9 bases remained unmatched. In nucleotides, the CDR3 is TGTGCCAGCAGTTACGGTCGACTAGCGGGAGATGATGAGCAGTACTTC. Its protein is CASSYGRLAGDDEQYF.

This clonotype was found many times. J is TRBJ1-5 and V is TRBV6-2 or TRBV6-3; D is ambiguous. Germline V CDR1 and CDR2: MNHEY, SVGEGT. The CDR3 sequence is 14 residues long. V lost 0 bases, J lost 5 bases, and 8 bases lay in between. CDR3 in DNA: TGTGCCAGCAGTTACTCAGGGTCCTATCAGCCCCAGCATTTT. Translation gives CASSYSGSYQPQHF.

This clonotype showed up many times. The gene calls are TRBV11-2 and TRBJ2-1; tentatively, D is TRBD2 (5 bases). The CDR3 contains 13 residues. Germline CDR1 is SGHAT and CDR2 is FQNNGV. The V gene lost 3 bases and the J gene lost 4 bases, with 7 bases spanning the gap. CDR3 protein: CASSLSGYNEQFF. CDR3 in DNA: TGTGCCAGCAGCTTGTCGGGGTACAATGAGCAGTTCTTC.

On this clonotype: This may be a read error: a much more frequent sequence differs by one nucleotide. This sequence joins TRBV12-3 or TRBV12-4 and TRBJ2-2, with unresolved D. The CDR3 has 13 amino acids. The CDR3 reads CACSFTVTGELFF. In DNA, the CDR3 is TGTGCCTGCAGTTTCACAGTCACCGGGGAGCTGTTTTTT.

This clonotype was seen more than once but under ten times. Relative to the germline gene, one junction end is altered; a read error may explain this. This rearrangement joins TRBV4-1 to TRBJ2-6; D may be TRBD1 (5 bases). The CDR3 spans 16 residues. Germline assignment: CDR1 MGHRA and CDR2 YSYEKL. CDR3 DNA: TGCGCCAGCAGCCAAGACCGGTCCTCTGGGGCCGACGTCCTGACTTTC. Amino acids: CASSQDRSSGADVLTF.

This clonotype was recorded at least ten times. The V call is TRBV2, the J call TRBJ2-7; either TRBD1 or TRBD2 may fit D (5 bases each). The germline V and J ends were trimmed by 5 bases and 2 bases, with 10 bases remaining between them. The germline gives CDR1 SNHLY, CDR2 FYNNEI. The CDR3 runs 13 residues. In nucleotides, the CDR3 is TGTGCCAGCAGTAAGGGGACCCCCTACGAGCAGTACTTC. Its translation: CASSKGTPYEQYF.

There are many counts of this clonotype. The rearrangement joins TRBV11-2 to TRBJ2-5; D is ambiguous. Trimming took off 2 bases at V and 4 bases at J, with 14 bases between the two ends. Germline V CDR1 and CDR2: SGHAT, FQNNGV. This CDR3 contains 15 residues. The CDR3 DNA is TGTGCCAGCAGCTTAAGTGCGGATTGGACAGAGACCCAGTACTTC. Encoded protein: CASSLSADWTETQYF.

The chain combines TRBV6-5 with TRBJ2-7; TRBD2 matches at 9 bases. CDR1 is MNHEY, CDR2 SVGAGI, per germline. The CDR3 contains 15 residues. With V trimmed by 2 bases and J by 3 bases, 5 bases remained unmatched. CDR3 loop: CASSYRREGSYEQYF. CDR3 DNA sequence: TGTGCCAGCAGTTACCGGCGGGAGGGGAGCTACGAGCAGTACTTC.

This clonotype was seen at least ten times. The chain uses TRBV4-3 and TRBJ2-1; TRBD1 aligns across 7 bases. The V and J ends lost 7 bases and 2 bases, in that order; junction bases with no gene match: 5. In germline, CDR1 is LGHNA, CDR2 YSLEER. The CDR3 has 14 amino acids. CDR3 nucleotide sequence: TGCGCCAGCACAGCCGGGACAGCCTACAATGAGCAGTTCTTC. It is translated as CASTAGTAYNEQFF.

This clonotype appeared a few times. V is TRBV7-9 and J is TRBJ2-3; D gene ambiguous. This CDR3 has 15 amino acids. Germline V gene data show CDR1 as SEHNR and CDR2 as FQNEAQ (reference sequence). Trimming cost V 4 bases and J 0 bases, with 11 bases left between them. CDR3 DNA sequence: TGTGCCAGCAGCTCCTCTCTGGTCAGCACAGATACGCAGTATTTT. Amino acids: CASSSSLVSTDTQYF.

This clonotype was counted a few times. The chain employs TRBV13 and TRBJ2-2; 7 nucleotides agree with TRBD2. The trim removed 8 bases at V and 4 bases at J, leaving 10 bases unmatched. The CDR3 is 15 amino acids. Germline CDR1 reads PRHDT; CDR2 reads FYEKMQ (reference sequence). CDR3 in DNA: TGTGCCAGCCAGCGTCCTAGCGGTTTCACCGGGGAGCTGTTTTTT. This codes for CASQRPSGFTGELFF.

This clonotype was counted a few times. The V and J genes are TRBV5-1 and TRBJ2-1, with D perhaps TRBD1 or TRBD2 (5 bases each). V gave up 3 bases and J gave up 8 bases, with 12 bases separating them. Germline CDR1 SGHRS, CDR2 YFSETQ. This CDR3 contains 13 residues. In DNA, the CDR3 is TGCGCCAGCAGCTACGGGACGCTAGATGAGCAGTTCTTC. Translation gives CASSYGTLDEQFF.

As concerns this clonotype: Mismatch with germline at one junction end may stem from a read error. This chain uses TRBV6-2 or TRBV6-3 with TRBJ2-7; D may be TRBD2 (7 bases). The CDR3 is 14 residues long. CDR1 is MNHEY and CDR2 is SVGEGT in the germline V gene. CDR3 DNA sequence: TGTGCCCGCAATTACTACCGGGGGGCCTACAAGCAGTACTTC. Its translation: CARNYYRGAYKQYF.

J is TRBJ2-1 and V is TRBV12-3 or TRBV12-4; no reliable D call. The CDR3 has 16 amino acids. The V and J ends lost 3 bases and 0 bases respectively, with 12 bases between them. CDR3 region: CASSFRLTGSYNEQFF. CDR3 sequence (DNA): TGTGCCAGCAGTTTCCGGCTAACGGGCTCCTACAATGAGCAGTTCTTC.

This clonotype was seen at least ten times. The rearrangement links TRBV29-1 to TRBJ1-1; 7 bases fit TRBD1. This CDR3 region has 19 residues. The V gene end was trimmed by 4 bases and the J gene end by 0 bases; junction bases not matched to a gene: 20. Germline CDR1 reads SQVTM; CDR2 reads ANQGSEA. The CDR3 DNA reads TGCAGCGTTGGCCCAGGTGGGACAGAGCCCGTTCTCTTGAACACTGAAGCTTTCTTT. This gives the protein CSVGPGGTEPVLLNTEAFF.

This clonotype was detected many times. V gene TRBV20-1 combines with J gene TRBJ2-7; 7 bases are a match to TRBD2. Germline CDR1 and CDR2: DFQATT and SNEGSKA (reference sequence). With 6 bases clipped from V and 2 bases from J, the junction kept 10 bases outside the gene matches. The length of the CDR3 is 14 residues. The CDR3 DNA reads as TGCAGTGCCCCGGGGGGTAACTACACCTACGAGCAGTACTTC. The encoded protein is CSAPGGNYTYEQYF.

There are many counts of this clonotype. This chain links TRBV6-2 or TRBV6-3 with TRBJ2-5; perhaps TRBD2 as D (6 bases). The CDR3 covers 15 residues. Germline V gene sequence: CDR1 MNHEY, CDR2 SVGEGT. V lost 4 bases and J 1 base, leaving 13 bases between the germline ends. The CDR3 sequence is CASSSLLGGQETQYF. CDR3 in DNA: TGTGCCAGCAGTTCCCTACTGGGGGGCCAAGAGACCCAGTACTTC.

In its sample, this clonotype was seen many times. J is TRBJ2-3 and V is TRBV4-1; D perhaps matches TRBD2 (5 bases). Between the trimmed V and J ends, which lost 0 bases and 3 bases, there was a span of 13 bases. The CDR3 totals 16 residues. Germline CDR1 MGHRA, CDR2 YSYEKL. The CDR3 is CASSQDLAEGTDTQYF. As DNA, the CDR3 is TGCGCCAGCAGCCAAGATCTGGCAGAGGGTACAGATACGCAGTATTTT.

Points on this clonotype: A clone one base away is much larger, so this may be a read error. This chain connects TRBV12-3 or TRBV12-4 to TRBJ2-5, with 7 nucleotides matching TRBD2. Trimming at V came to 6 bases and at J to 4 bases, leaving 8 bases not matched to a gene. CDR3 size: 14 residues. The CDR3 spells CASSSGTKGETQYF. DNA for the CDR3: TGTGCCAGCAGCTCCGGGACTAAAGGAGAGACCCAGTACTTC.

Note on this clonotype: This may be a read error: a much more frequent sequence differs by one nucleotide. The missing conserved phenylalanine or tryptophan at the end of this CDR3 makes a read error likely. CDR3 protein: CASSRDREDTEAFY. The CDR3 region has the DNA TGTGCCAGCAGCCGGGACAGGGAGGACACTGAAGCTTTCTAT. The rearrangement joins TRBV6-9 to TRBJ1-1; TRBD1 matches at 9 bases. The J segment lost 3 bases and the V segment lost 6 bases, leaving 5 bases of the junction unmatched. The CDR3 covers 14 residues. Germline V lookup: CDR1 MNHGY, CDR2 SVAAGI.

This clonotype was counted at least ten times. The chain is built from TRBV12-3 or TRBV12-4 and TRBJ2-3; TRBD1 aligns across 8 bases. V lost 6 bases and J lost 0; bases outside the gene matches: 5. CDR3 length: 15 residues. CDR3 protein: CASSLGQASTDTQYF. The CDR3 coding sequence is TGTGCCAGCAGCTTGGGACAGGCTAGCACAGATACGCAGTATTTT.

This clonotype showed up just once. Just one base apart from a much larger clone, this may be a read error. This chain uses TRBV14 with TRBJ2-5; no firm D call. The germline V gene encodes CDR1 SGHDN and CDR2 FVKESK. The CDR3 spans 13 residues. Here the CDR3 reads CASSQEYSETLYF. CDR3 nucleotides: TGTGCCAGCAGCCAAGAGTACAGCGAGACCCTGTACTTC.

The V call is TRBV7-9, the J call TRBJ2-5, with D possibly being TRBD1 (7 bases). This CDR3 comprises 16 residues. Trimming pared 0 bases from V and 5 bases from J, leaving 16 bases between. The germline V gene encodes CDR1 SEHNR and CDR2 FQNEAQ (reference sequence). The CDR3 here is CASSLAGDREDETQYF. DNA for the CDR3: TGTGCCAGCAGCTTAGCCGGTGACAGGGAGGATGAGACCCAGTACTTC.

A word on this clonotype: At one end the junction does not follow the germline gene, possibly because of a read error. The rearrangement links TRBV7-9 to TRBJ1-1; 9 positions agree with TRBD1. CDR1 SEHNR and CDR2 FQNEAQ come from the germline V gene (reference sequence). This CDR3 comprises 14 residues. The CDR3 nucleotides read TGTGCCGGCGGCGGAGGGACAGGGAGGACTGAGGCTTTCTTT. It is translated as CAGGGGTGRTEAFF.

Only a few counts were recorded for this clonotype. The rearrangement uses TRBV12-3 or TRBV12-4 and TRBJ2-7; D is uncertain. This CDR3 has 12 residues. Trimming shortened V by 3 bases and J by 6 bases, and 9 bases separated the two germline ends. The CDR3: CASSFTVVEQYF. CDR3 DNA sequence: TGTGCCAGCAGTTTCACGGTGGTCGAGCAGTACTTC.

CDR3 sequence reads: CASIGANVLTF. The CDR3 DNA sequence: TGTGCCAGTATTGGGGCCAACGTCCTGACTTTC. The V gene is TRBV19, the J gene TRBJ2-6, with unresolved D. The CDR3 sequence is 11 residues long. Germline CDR1 is LNHDA and CDR2 is SQIVND (reference sequence). V lost 7 bases and J 3 bases, leaving 1 base between the germline ends.

This clonotype has a count of ten or more. The DNA of the CDR3 is TGTGCCAGCAGCTTAGGGACAGGGAATTCCGGGGAGCTGTTTTTT. Residues: CASSLGTGNSGELFF. The chain couples TRBV7-8 to TRBJ2-2; 8 bases agree with TRBD1. This CDR3 is 15 amino acids long. Germline assignment: CDR1 SGHVS and CDR2 FQNEAQ. The V segment lost 1 base and the J segment 6 bases; nucleotides outside the gene matches: 4.